These T cell receptor beta chains were read from a single sample in a study of blood T cells in healthy people across ages. Each CDR3 protein is one row after TCRdb ran MiXCR on the 5' RACE reads. The sample yields approximately 790,000 distinct CDR3 sequences, 62% seen once. The sample was blood. These receptor sequences come from a man younger than 40 in good health. The CDR3 runs from the conserved cysteine through the conserved F or W. The D gene is left open where the match is weak. Not all rows give a size; the values are once, few, many and, for expanded clones, a class.

j_call,v_call,d_call,clone_size,cdr3_aa,cdr3_nt
TRBJ2-1,TRBV28,TRBD2,NA,CASTSGVAGNNEQFF,TGTGCCAGCACCTCGGGAGTAGCGGGAAACAATGAGCAGTTCTTC
TRBJ2-3,TRBV20-1,NA,NA,CSATGPRVADTQYF,TGCAGTGCCACTGGGCCGAGGGTCGCAGATACGCAGTATTTT
TRBJ1-6,TRBV25-1,NA,few,CASSEWGAREDSPLHF,TGTGCCAGCAGTGAGTGGGGGGCGAGAGAGGATTCACCCCTCCACTTT
TRBJ1-6,TRBV9,TRBD1,once,CASSRPGDRSNSPLHF,TGTGCCAGCAGCCGCCCTGGGGACAGAAGTAATTCACCCCTCCACTTT
TRBJ2-1,TRBV20-1,NA,NA,CRAEPQEKSYNEQFF,TGCAGAGCTGAGCCACAGGAGAAGTCCTACAATGAGCAGTTCTTC
TRBJ2-1,TRBV14,NA,NA,CASSQENYNEQFF,TGTGCCAGCAGCCAGGAAAATTACAATGAGCAGTTCTTC
TRBJ2-3,TRBV12-3/TRBV12-4,TRBD2,NA,CASSLVFGRTDTQYF,TGTGCCAGCAGTTTAGTCTTCGGGAGGACAGATACGCAGTATTTT
TRBJ2-1,TRBV29-1,TRBD1,NA,CSAGTGDNEQFF,TGCAGCGCCGGGACAGGGGACAATGAGCAGTTCTTC
TRBJ2-3,TRBV7-2,NA,once,CASSLVRLADTQYF,TGTGCCAGCAGCTTAGTTAGGCTAGCGGATACGCAGTATTTT
TRBJ2-3,TRBV12-3/TRBV12-4,NA,NA,CAGSFSRGPGDTQYF,TGTGCCGGCAGTTTTTCGCGGGGCCCTGGGGATACGCAGTATTTT
TRBJ2-4,TRBV4-3,TRBD2,NA,CAGSPLRASGGGIQYF,TGCGCCGGCAGCCCCCTAAGGGCCAGCGGGGGAGGCATTCAGTACTTC
TRBJ1-5,TRBV12-3/TRBV12-4,NA,NA,CATRAGSGTSNQPQHF,TGTGCCACCAGGGCCGGATCAGGGACGAGCAATCAGCCCCAGCATTTT
TRBJ2-3,TRBV6-5,NA,few,CASSYRGRGTDTQYF,TGTGCCAGCAGTTACCGTGGAAGGGGCACAGATACGCAGTATTTT
TRBJ2-1,TRBV29-1,NA,NA,CSLYPSGYNEQFF,TGCAGCCTCTACCCCTCGGGATACAATGAGCAGTTCTTC
TRBJ2-7,TRBV7-2,TRBD1,many,CASSLQGDEQYF,TGTGCCAGCAGCTTACAGGGGGACGAGCAGTACTTC
TRBJ2-5,TRBV10-3,NA,few,CAISEIGETQYF,TGTGCCATCAGTGAGATAGGAGAGACCCAGTACTTC
TRBJ2-3,TRBV7-3,TRBD2,NA,CASSFRRGGTDTQYF,TGTGCCAGCAGCTTCCGGCGGGGGGGCACAGATACGCAGTATTTT
TRBJ2-7,TRBV6-2/TRBV6-3,TRBD2,NA,CASSWGLADYEQYF,TGTGCCAGCAGCTGGGGACTAGCGGACTACGAGCAGTACTTC
TRBJ2-5,TRBV7-2,TRBD2,NA,CASSLVRDYKQYF,TGTGCCAGCAGCTTAGTTAGGGACTACAAGCAGTACTTC
TRBJ2-5,TRBV20-1,NA,NA,CSARPGFQRETQYF,TGCAGTGCTAGACCGGGCTTTCAGCGAGAGACCCAGTACTTC
TRBJ2-5,TRBV14,NA,NA,CASSQVHNAYGQYF,TGTGCCAGCAGCCAAGTCCATAACGCCTACGGGCAGTACTTC
TRBJ2-5,TRBV5-1,TRBD2,NA,CASSKGLKETQYF,TGCGCCAGCAGCAAGGGACTAAAAGAGACCCAGTACTTC
TRBJ2-3,TRBV28,TRBD1,NA,CASREPDRVTDTQYF,TGTGCCAGCAGGGAGCCCGACAGGGTTACAGATACGCAGTATTTT
TRBJ1-6,TRBV6-5,NA,few,CASSYSPGLDSPLHF,TGTGCCAGCAGTTACTCTCCAGGGTTGGATTCACCCCTCCACTTT
TRBJ2-1,TRBV6-5,TRBD2,few,CASSGGLAGEQFF,TGTGCCAGCAGTGGTGGACTAGCAGGGGAGCAGTTCTTC
TRBJ1-2,TRBV4-2,TRBD1,few,CASTHLVRGQGNYGYTF,TGTGCCAGCACCCACCTCGTCCGAGGACAGGGCAACTATGGCTACACCTTC
TRBJ2-3,TRBV9,TRBD2,NA,CASSARLAGGARTDTQYF,TGTGCCAGCAGCGCGAGACTAGCGGGGGGTGCCCGCACAGATACGCAGTATTTT
TRBJ2-1,TRBV6-4,TRBD2,NA,CASSEGSGGYYNEQFF,TGTGCCAGCAGTGAAGGAAGCGGGGGGTACTACAATGAGCAGTTCTTC
TRBJ2-7,TRBV7-2,NA,NA,CASSVLRVGEQYF,TGTGCCAGCAGCGTATTGCGGGTGGGCGAGCAGTACTTC
TRBJ2-7,TRBV6-1,NA,once,CASSRTTRSGSSSYEQYF,TGTGCCAGCAGTAGAACGACCCGTAGCGGATCAAGCTCCTACGAGCAGTACTTC